Sequencing of this T cell receptor beta chain was carried out in a study of graft-versus-host responses after intestinal transplantation. Notes on the study in general: Early HvG declines after transplant were associated with peak circulating GvH clone levels. Allografts of patients with graft-donor T cell macrochimerism showed high graft-versus-host to host-versus-graft clone ratios.

Produced via immunoSEQ multiplex PCR; TCRdb's table is partial and in-frame only. The data hold tens of thousands of clones, with around 92% observed a single time. This clone occurred a few times. Its specificity is unknown. Sample: unstimulated CD4+ T cells sorted from spleen or lymph node cells, taken before transplant. The TCR sequence derives from a human donor who was the organ donor for an intestinal transplant.

CDR3 DNA: TGTGCCAGCAGCCCGACCAGGGGGAGGACTGAAGCTTTCTTT. Protein: CASSPTRGRTEAFF. The rearrangement joins TRBV5-6 to TRBJ1-1; 7 bases are a match to TRBD1. This CDR3 is built from 14 residues. Germline V gene data show CDR1 as SGHDT and CDR2 as YYEEEE. Germline trimming cut 4 bases from V and 5 bases from J; bases unmatched to any gene: 8.